The next 10 T cell receptor beta chains were all read from a single sample in a study of cytomegalovirus exposure and HLA in healthy donors. Vbeta (60) and Jbeta (13) primers were used in the PCR. Generated by immunoSEQ multiplex PCR, the TCRdb table keeps only in-frame clones and is missing some. The data hold some 120,000 clones, with 70% observed a single time. Sequencing was done on a sample of PBMCs. All receptors come from a man in his thirties or forties in good health and CMV-seropositive.

This chain connects TRBV27 to TRBJ2-7; 7 bases map to TRBD2. The CDR3 runs to 11 residues. J gave up 2 bases and V 8 bases, and 0 bases lay outside the gene matches. CDR1 MNHEY and CDR2 SMNVEV come from the germline V gene (reference sequence). The CDR3 loop is CASGGAYEQYF. For the CDR3, the DNA is TGTGCCAGCGGGGGGGCCTACGAGCAGTACTTC.

This chain connects TRBV5-5 to TRBJ2-3; 10 positions agree with TRBD2. CDR3 length equals 16 residues. CDR1 and CDR2 (germline): SGHKS, YYEKEE (reference sequence). V gave up 4 bases and J gave up 4 bases; unmatched junction bases: 9. As DNA, the CDR3 is TGTGCCAGCAGCCCGTTAGAAGCGGGAGGGCCAGATACGCAGTATTTT. As protein: CASSPLEAGGPDTQYF.

The chain couples TRBV5-4 to TRBJ2-5; 7 nucleotides line up with TRBD2. Germline CDR1 and CDR2: SGHNT and YYREEE (reference sequence). This CDR3 contains 15 residues. V shed 0 bases, J shed 0 bases, and the junction held 2 bases outside the gene matches. The chain's CDR3 is CASSLGGGDQETQYF. CDR3 bases: TGTGCCAGCAGCTTGGGTGGGGGGGACCAAGAGACCCAGTACTTC.

This rearrangement joins TRBV6-5 to TRBJ1-4, with 9 bases aligning to TRBD1. Trimming cost V 6 bases and J 6 bases; bases outside gene matches: 8. Germline V gene sequence: CDR1 MNHEY, CDR2 SVGAGI. CDR3 length: 15 residues. The CDR3 region has the DNA TGTGCCAGCAGACAACCGGGACAGGGAGATGAAAAACTGTTTTTT. It encodes CASRQPGQGDEKLFF.

The chain recombines TRBV11-2 with TRBJ2-1; TRBD2 agrees at 9 bases. With 3 bases clipped from V and 0 bases from J, the junction kept 0 bases outside the gene matches. The CDR3 covers 15 residues. Germline loops: CDR1 SGHAT, CDR2 FQNNGV. CDR3 region: CASSFSGSSYNEQFF. In DNA form, the CDR3 reads TGTGCCAGCAGCTTTAGCGGGAGCTCCTACAATGAGCAGTTCTTC.

This clone was picked up a small number of times. V is TRBV6-1 and J is TRBJ2-5, with D possibly TRBD1 on 6 matching bases. Germline lookup yields CDR1 MNHNS and CDR2 SASEGT. This CDR3 is built from 12 residues. V lost 7 bases, J lost 2 bases, and 8 bases lay in between. CDR3 sequence reads: CASNRVQETQYF. The CDR3, as DNA: TGTGCCAGCAACAGGGTTCAAGAGACCCAGTACTTC.

The gene calls are TRBV11-2 and TRBJ1-1, with unresolved D. The CDR3 contains 15 residues. Germline-derived CDR1 and CDR2 are SGHAT and FQNNGV. The V end lost 0 bases, the J end lost 4 bases, and 12 bases lay between the germline ends. The CDR3 sequence: CASSLDGLGGTEAFF. The CDR3 bases are TGTGCCAGCAGCTTAGATGGCCTAGGAGGCACTGAAGCTTTCTTT.

The chain combines TRBV10-3 with TRBJ1-1; possible D gene TRBD1, 6 bases. Trimming took off 4 bases at V and 3 bases at J, with 12 bases between the two ends. Germline assignment: CDR1 ENHRY and CDR2 SYGVKD. CDR3 length equals 14 residues. The DNA for the CDR3 is TGTGCCATCAGTGGTTCAGGGGCTGACACTGAAGCTTTCTTT. It translates to CAISGSGADTEAFF.

V and J are TRBV5-1 and TRBJ2-3; 7 bases are a match to TRBD1. Germline V CDR1 and CDR2: SGHRS, YFSETQ. With 2 bases clipped from V and 6 bases from J, the junction kept 9 bases outside the gene matches. This CDR3 comprises 15 residues. CDR3 sequence reads: CASSFARRGTDTQYF. DNA for the CDR3: TGCGCCAGCAGCTTTGCCCGCAGGGGGACGGATACGCAGTATTTT.

The chain uses TRBV23-1 and TRBJ1-6, with TRBD1 matching over 12 bases. TRBV23-1 is recorded as an ORF, its role being uncertain. Trimming cost V 2 bases and J 9 bases; bases outside gene matches: 8. The CDR3 covers 17 residues. The chain's CDR3 is CASSQPPGQGARSPLHF. The CDR3 DNA reads TGCGCCAGCAGTCAACCCCCGGGACAGGGGGCGCGTTCACCCCTCCACTTT.